These 13 T cell receptor beta chains came from one sample sequenced in a study of blood T cell repertoires in COVID-19. Clones were sequenced by immunoSEQ multiplex PCR, and TCRdb holds only the in-frame ones, with some missing. Among 240,000 or so clones listed, approximately 87% were seen once. The sample comprised peripheral blood. Receptor source: a man in his sixties with acute or convalescent COVID-19.

The chain is built from TRBV12-5 and TRBJ1-1; D is perhaps TRBD1 (6 bases). Germline values: CDR1 LGHNT, CDR2 FRNRAP. The CDR3 spans 17 residues. V was pared by 6 bases and J by 1 base, with 21 bases between. The CDR3 DNA reads as TGTGCTAGTGGGCCAACAGGGTTAGTACGGACGAACACTGAAGCTTTCTTT. Protein: CASGPTGLVRTNTEAFF. Drawing the rest from reference TRBV12-5 and TRBJ1-1, the complete variable domain is DARVTQTPRHKVTEMGQEVTMRCQPILGHNTVFWYRQTMMQGLELLAYFRNRAPLDDSGMPKDRFSAEMPDATLATLKIQPSEPRDSAVYFCASGPTGLVRTNTEAFFGQGTRLTVV.

This chain links TRBV7-8 with TRBJ1-4; D is perhaps TRBD1 (5 bases). Trimming left V 2 bases short and J 8 bases short, with 12 bases between. Germline V gives CDR1 SGHVS, CDR2 FQNEAQ. The CDR3 contains 14 residues. For the CDR3, the DNA is TGTGCCAGCAGCTTAAATAGGGGTGGCGAAAAACTGTTTTTT. Translated: CASSLNRGGEKLFF. Filled out from reference TRBV7-8 and TRBJ1-4, the complete variable domain reads GAGVSQSPRYKVAKRGQDVALRCDPISGHVSLFWYQQALGQGPEFLTYFQNEAQLDKSGLPSDRFFAERPEGSVSTLKIQRTQQEDSAVYLCASSLNRGGEKLFFGSGTQLSVL.

Only one count was recorded for this clone. This CDR3 is CASSPGTADGTEAFF. CDR3 DNA sequence: TGTGCCAGCAGCCCCGGTACAGCAGACGGCACTGAAGCTTTCTTT. The chain recombines TRBV9 with TRBJ1-1; D call uncertain. Deletions cut 4 bases from V and 4 bases from J, with 17 bases between. Germline V gives CDR1 SGDLS, CDR2 YYNGEE. The CDR3 is made up of 15 amino acids.

The chain has TRBV29-1 and TRBJ2-1; TRBD1 agrees at 10 bases. Per germline, CDR1 SQVTM and CDR2 ANQGSEA. The ends lost 7 bases at V and 7 bases at J; junction bases unmatched: 7. The CDR3 is 13 residues long. The CDR3 protein is CSETGTGVNEQFF. The CDR3 DNA sequence: TGCAGCGAGACCGGGACAGGGGTTAATGAGCAGTTCTTC.

The chain carries TRBV9 and TRBJ2-3; 12 bases agree with TRBD1. V lost 4 bases, J lost 6 bases, and 9 bases stayed unmatched. Germline V CDR1 and CDR2: SGDLS, YYNGEE. This CDR3 region has 16 residues. The DNA of the CDR3 is TGTGCCAGCAGCTCGACCGGGACAGGGGGCTTGGATACGCAGTATTTT. Translating gives CASSSTGTGGLDTQYF.

The chain couples TRBV12-3 or TRBV12-4 to TRBJ1-1, with D perhaps matching TRBD1 (6 bases). The CDR3 loop spans 13 amino acids. Trimming removed 2 bases at V and 4 bases at J, with 8 bases between. In DNA, the CDR3 is TGTGCCAGCAGTTTAATAGGGGGCACTGAAGCTTTCTTT. Residues: CASSLIGGTEAFF.

The rearrangement uses TRBV6-4 and TRBJ2-2; D remains ambiguous. The ends were cut back, 6 bases at V and 0 bases at J, with 8 bases in the middle. The CDR3 covers 14 residues. CDR1 is MRHNA and CDR2 is SNTAGT in the germline V gene. The CDR3 loop is CASSLFANTGELFF. The DNA for the CDR3 is TGTGCCAGCAGCCTTTTCGCGAACACCGGGGAGCTGTTTTTT.

This chain uses TRBV28 with TRBJ1-6; TRBD1 matches 7 bases. J was trimmed by 10 bases and V by 6 bases; bases with no gene match: 12. Germline CDR1 is MDHEN and CDR2 is SYDVKM. This CDR3 contains 15 residues. The CDR3 bases are TGTGCCAGCAGGGTAAACAGGGGAATAGGCTCACCCCTCCACTTT. This encodes CASRVNRGIGSPLHF.

This clone was picked up one time. The V and J genes are TRBV7-2 and TRBJ1-5, with 8 nucleotides matching TRBD1. This CDR3 is built from 14 residues. Germline V CDR1 and CDR2: SGHTA, FQGNSA. Germline trimming cut 4 bases from V and 5 bases from J; bases unmatched to any gene: 4. CDR3 region: CASSSETGDQPQHF. In DNA, the CDR3 is TGTGCCAGCAGCTCTGAGACAGGGGATCAGCCCCAGCATTTT.

This chain links TRBV4-3 with TRBJ2-4; TRBD2 agrees at 7 bases. CDR1 and CDR2 (germline): LGHNA, YSLEER. V shed 0 bases and J 8 bases; nucleotides not matched to a gene: 1. The CDR3 runs 13 residues. The DNA for the CDR3 is TGCGCCAGCAGCCAAGATGCGGGAGACATTCAGTACTTC. It specifies CASSQDAGDIQYF.

V is TRBV9 and J is TRBJ1-5, with TRBD1 matching 12 bases. V shed 0 bases and J 5 bases; nucleotides not matched to a gene: 21. The V gene's germline CDR1 is SGDLS and CDR2 YYNGEE. This CDR3 spans 22 amino acids. CDR3 sequence: CASSVAGTGGEGSQVHDQPQHF. Here the CDR3 DNA reads TGTGCCAGCAGCGTAGCTGGGACAGGGGGCGAAGGATCCCAGGTGCACGATCAGCCCCAGCATTTT.

V and J are TRBV7-8 and TRBJ2-1; 8 nucleotides agree with TRBD2. This CDR3 region has 16 residues. The germline V gene encodes CDR1 SGHVS and CDR2 FQNEAQ. V lost 3 bases and J lost 7; bases outside the gene matches: 11. The CDR3 reads CASSFYGGRRENEQFF. In nucleotides, the CDR3 is TGTGCCAGCAGCTTTTACGGCGGGAGGAGGGAGAATGAGCAGTTCTTC.

To note about this clone: The same CDR3 is also encoded by other DNA sequences in this sample. The DNA of the CDR3 is TGCAGTGCTAGCAGGGACTATGGCTACACCTTC. This sequence encodes CSASRDYGYTF. The chain is built from TRBV20-1 and TRBJ1-2; D perhaps matches TRBD1 (5 bases). With 3 bases removed from V and 3 bases from J, the gap between germline ends came to 5 bases. This CDR3 spans 11 amino acids. Germline V gene lookup returns CDR1 DFQATT and CDR2 SNEGSKA (reference sequence).